This entry concerns a single T cell receptor (beta chain). The source of the sample is a study of OX40 agonist ivuxolimab in advanced cancers. There are 14 residues in the CDR3. Germline CDR1 and CDR2: KGHSH and LQKENI. The V and J ends lost 3 bases and 4 bases, in that order; junction bases with no gene match: 4. Using immunoSEQ multiplex PCR, the repertoire was profiled, and TCRdb retains in-frame clones only, with some absent. The sample has roughly 130,000 clones; roughly 95% are singletons. The source material was CD4+ or CD8+ T cells sorted from blood, sampled in a trial of the OX40 agonist ivuxolimab. The receptor was derived from an adult with an advanced solid tumor such as melanoma, head and neck, liver or kidney cancer. The rearrangement uses TRBV18 and TRBJ1-2, with TRBD1 matching over 8 bases. The CDR3, as DNA: TGTGCCAGCTCACCCGGACAGGGCACCTATGGCTACACCTTC. Its translation: CASSPGQGTYGYTF.